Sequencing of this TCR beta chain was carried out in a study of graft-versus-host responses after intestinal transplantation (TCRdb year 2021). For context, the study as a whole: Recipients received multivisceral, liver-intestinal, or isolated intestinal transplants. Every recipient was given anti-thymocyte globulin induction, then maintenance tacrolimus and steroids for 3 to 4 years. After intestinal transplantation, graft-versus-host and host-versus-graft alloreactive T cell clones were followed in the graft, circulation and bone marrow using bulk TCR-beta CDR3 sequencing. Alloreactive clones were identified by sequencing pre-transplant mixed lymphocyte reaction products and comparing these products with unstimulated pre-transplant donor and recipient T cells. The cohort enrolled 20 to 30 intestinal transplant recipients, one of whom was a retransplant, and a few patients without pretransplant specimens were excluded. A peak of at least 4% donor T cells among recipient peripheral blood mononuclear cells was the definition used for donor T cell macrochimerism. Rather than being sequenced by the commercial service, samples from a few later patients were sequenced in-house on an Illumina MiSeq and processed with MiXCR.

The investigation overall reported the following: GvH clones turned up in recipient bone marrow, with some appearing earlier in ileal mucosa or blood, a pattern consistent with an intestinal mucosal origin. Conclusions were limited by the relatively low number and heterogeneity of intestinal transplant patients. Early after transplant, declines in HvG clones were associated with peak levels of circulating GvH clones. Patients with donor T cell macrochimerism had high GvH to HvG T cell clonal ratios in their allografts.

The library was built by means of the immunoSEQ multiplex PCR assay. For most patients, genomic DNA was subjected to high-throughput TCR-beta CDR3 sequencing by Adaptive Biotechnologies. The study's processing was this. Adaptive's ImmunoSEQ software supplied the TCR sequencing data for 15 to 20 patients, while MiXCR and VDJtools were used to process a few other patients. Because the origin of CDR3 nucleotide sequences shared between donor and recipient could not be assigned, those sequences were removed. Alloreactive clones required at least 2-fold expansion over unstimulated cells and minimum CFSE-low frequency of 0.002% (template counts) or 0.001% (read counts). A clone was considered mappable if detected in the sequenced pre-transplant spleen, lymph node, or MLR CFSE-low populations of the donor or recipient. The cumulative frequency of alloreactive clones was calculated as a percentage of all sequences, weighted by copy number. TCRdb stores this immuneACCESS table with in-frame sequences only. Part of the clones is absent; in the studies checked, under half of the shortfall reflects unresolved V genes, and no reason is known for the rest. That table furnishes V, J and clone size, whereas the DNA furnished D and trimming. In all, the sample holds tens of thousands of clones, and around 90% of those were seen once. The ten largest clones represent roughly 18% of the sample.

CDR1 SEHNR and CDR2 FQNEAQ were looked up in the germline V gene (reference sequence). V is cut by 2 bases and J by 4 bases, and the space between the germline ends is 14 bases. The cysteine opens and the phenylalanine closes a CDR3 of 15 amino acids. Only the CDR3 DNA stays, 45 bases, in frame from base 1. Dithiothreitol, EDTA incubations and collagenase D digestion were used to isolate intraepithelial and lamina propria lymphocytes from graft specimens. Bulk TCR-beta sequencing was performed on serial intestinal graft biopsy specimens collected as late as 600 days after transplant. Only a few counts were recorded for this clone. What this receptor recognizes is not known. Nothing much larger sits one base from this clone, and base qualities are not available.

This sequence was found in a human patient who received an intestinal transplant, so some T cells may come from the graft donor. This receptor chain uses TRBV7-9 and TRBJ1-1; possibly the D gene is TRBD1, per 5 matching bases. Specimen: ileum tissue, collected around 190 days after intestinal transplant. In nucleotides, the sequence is TGTGCCAGCAGCTTATATTCACAGGCGTCCACTGAAGCTTTCTTT. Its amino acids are CASSLYSQASTEAFF.